These 4 T cell receptor beta chains were sequenced from one sample in a study of identical twins. TCRdb called the 5' RACE reads again in MiXCR, with one record for every CDR3 protein. The data hold 450,000 or so distinct CDR3 sequences, with approximately 15% observed a single time. In addition, the sample was reused for a study of yellow fever vaccine responses in identical twins.

The sequenced material came from CD4+ T cells sorted from blood. The origin of the receptors is a woman aged 18-35 years in good health.

The chain couples TRBV28 to TRBJ2-7, with TRBD2 identical over 8 bases. CDR3 length: 12 amino acids. J gave up 10 bases and V 7 bases, and 9 bases lay outside the gene matches. Per germline, CDR1 MDHEN and CDR2 SYDVKM. This CDR3 reads CASMTPGGPQYF. In nucleotides, the CDR3 is TGTGCCAGCATGACCCCGGGGGGGCCTCAGTACTTC.

Only a few counts were recorded for this clonotype. The chain has TRBV20-1 and TRBJ1-6; D is perhaps TRBD1 (5 bases). The V and J ends lost 2 bases and 9 bases respectively, with 17 bases between them. CDR1 is DFQATT, CDR2 SNEGSKA, per germline (reference sequence). The CDR3 is made up of 15 amino acids. The CDR3 DNA follows: TGCAGTGCTAGATCCCGGGCCCTCGGGGGTTCACCCCTCCACTTT. This codes for CSARSRALGGSPLHF.

There are a few counts of this clonotype. This chain joins TRBV24-1 and TRBJ1-5; tentative D call: TRBD1 (6 bases). The CDR3 has 15 residues. Germline V gene sequence: CDR1 KGHDR, CDR2 SFDVKD. Deletions cut 4 bases from V and 3 bases from J, with 12 bases between. In DNA form, the CDR3 reads TGTGCCACCAGTGACCCCGGACAGCACAATCAGCCCCAGCATTTT. Protein: CATSDPGQHNQPQHF.

This chain joins TRBV28 and TRBJ2-7; D is undetermined. The V gene's germline CDR1 is MDHEN and CDR2 SYDVKM. This CDR3 is built from 15 residues. V was clipped by 5 bases and J by 0 bases, with 14 bases between them. CDR3 residues: CASSPPTDTSYEQYF. In DNA form, the CDR3 reads TGTGCCAGCAGTCCGCCGACCGATACCTCCTACGAGCAGTACTTC.